The clone carrying this TCR beta chain was detected only a few times. The CDR3 totals 14 residues. With 4 bases clipped from V and 5 bases from J, the junction kept 6 bases outside the gene matches. CDR1 is SGHDN, CDR2 FVKESK, per germline. Via MiXCR, TCRdb re-called the reads, giving one row per CDR3 protein. Altogether about 10,000 distinct CDR3 sequences are present, over 20% being singletons, with the ten largest covering 5.4%. This record comes from a study of liver allograft versus peripheral blood T cells. Overall study context: Graft-liver T cell receptor repertoires were compared against recipient peripheral blood repertoires.

V is TRBV14 and J is TRBJ1-1; TRBD1 aligns across 8 bases. This clonotype was sampled from a human patient who had a liver transplant. Some T cells may be transferred from the graft donor. CDR3 sequence (DNA): TGTGCCAGCAGCCGCAGGGGGCATGGAACTGAAGCTTTCTTT. The encoded protein is CASSRRGHGTEAFF. Complete variable domain (other parts from reference TRBV14 and TRBJ1-1): EAGVTQFPSHSVIEKGQTVTLRCDPISGHDNLYWYRRVMGKEIKFLLHFVKESKQDESGMPNNRFLAERTGGTYSTLKVQPAELEDSGVYFCASSRRGHGTEAFFGQGTRLTVV.